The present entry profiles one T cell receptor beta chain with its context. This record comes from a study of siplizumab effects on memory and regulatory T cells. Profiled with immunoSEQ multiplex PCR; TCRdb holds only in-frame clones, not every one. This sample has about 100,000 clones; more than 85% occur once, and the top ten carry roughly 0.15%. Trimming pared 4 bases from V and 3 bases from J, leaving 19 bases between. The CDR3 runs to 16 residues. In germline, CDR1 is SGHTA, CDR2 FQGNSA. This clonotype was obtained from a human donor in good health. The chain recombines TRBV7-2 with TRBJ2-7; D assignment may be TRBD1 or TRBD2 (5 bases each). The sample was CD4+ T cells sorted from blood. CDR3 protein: CASSYPPRGQGYEQYF. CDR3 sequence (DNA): TGTGCCAGCAGCTACCCCCCCCGGGGCCAGGGCTACGAGCAGTACTTC.